This T cell receptor (beta chain) came from a study of human T cells and chemical hapten exposure. Time point here: patch test 3, about 24 weeks after DPC sensitization. Regarding treatment: therapeutic diphenylcyclopropenone sensitization with weekly scalp DPC. This clonotype was seen at least ten times. TCRdb re-called the RACE reads with MiXCR, one entry per CDR3 protein. The sample comprises some 90,000 distinct CDR3 sequences, approximately 10% of which are singletons, and roughly 1% rests with the top ten. Germline V lookup: CDR1 WSHSY, CDR2 SAAADI. V shed 10 bases and J 5 bases; nucleotides not matched to a gene: 12. CDR3 size: 14 residues.

The rearrangement uses TRBV10-2 and TRBJ2-5, with TRBD1 matching 8 bases. The sequence derives from a woman aged 25 to 39 with alopecia areata. Some clones in this sample may be carry-over from other donors' samples. Specimen: whole blood, collected in connection with sensitization to the hapten diphenylcyclopropenone (DPC). CDR3 in amino acids: CAIQLQGVEETQYF. In DNA, the CDR3 is TGCGCCATCCAATTACAGGGGGTCGAGGAGACCCAGTACTTC.